A selection of T cell receptor beta chains follows, all from one sample in a study of T cells in Graves' hyperthyroidism and ophthalmopathy. TCRdb analysed the multiplex PCR reads with MiXCR anew, one entry per CDR3 protein. The sample records under 350,000 distinct CDR3 sequences, around 20% being singletons. The specimen sequenced was blood. Receptor source: a woman aged 45-60 years with Graves' hyperthyroidism. Each CDR3 is given with its conserved first and last residue. D genes are given only for firm matches. Only part of the rows carry a size: once, few, many, or a class if the clone is expanded.

d_gene | j_gene | v_gene | abundance | CDR3aa | CDR3nt
- | TRBJ2-7 | TRBV12-3/TRBV12-4 | many | CASSPQTGLYEQYF | TGTGCCAGCAGTCCCCAAACAGGGCTCTACGAGCAGTACTTC
- | TRBJ1-1 | TRBV9 | - | CASSVTENTEAFF | TGTGCCAGCAGCGTTACCGAGAACACTGAAGCTTTCTTT
- | TRBJ2-7 | TRBV7-9 | many | CASSSTRGAPYEQYF | TGTGCCAGCAGCTCCACCAGAGGGGCCCCCTACGAGCAGTACTTC
- | TRBJ2-1 | TRBV11-2 | few | CASSSWTISSYNEQFF | TGTGCCAGCAGCTCATGGACCATCAGCTCCTACAATGAGCAGTTCTTC
- | TRBJ2-2 | TRBV27 | - | CASSPHETGELFF | TGTGCCAGCAGTCCCCATGAGACGGGGGAGCTGTTTTTT
- | TRBJ1-1 | TRBV2 | - | CAISEQLNTEAFF | TGTGCCATCAGTGAGCAGCTGAACACTGAAGCTTTCTTT
- | TRBJ2-5 | TRBV11-2 | - | CASQRTPGTTGETQYF | TGTGCCAGCCAACGAACCCCCGGGACAACGGGAGAGACCCAGTACTTC
TRBD1 | TRBJ1-1 | TRBV11-1 | - | CASSLAGQGAEAFF | TGTGCCAGCAGCTTAGCAGGACAGGGAGCTGAAGCTTTCTTT
TRBD1 | TRBJ1-5 | TRBV28 | many | CASSPGQGTLGPQHF | TGTGCCAGCAGTCCGGGACAGGGGACTTTGGGGCCCCAGCATTTT
- | TRBJ1-1 | TRBV11-1 | many | CASSLEGPRTEAFF | TGTGCCAGCAGCCTCGAGGGACCGCGCACTGAAGCTTTCTTT